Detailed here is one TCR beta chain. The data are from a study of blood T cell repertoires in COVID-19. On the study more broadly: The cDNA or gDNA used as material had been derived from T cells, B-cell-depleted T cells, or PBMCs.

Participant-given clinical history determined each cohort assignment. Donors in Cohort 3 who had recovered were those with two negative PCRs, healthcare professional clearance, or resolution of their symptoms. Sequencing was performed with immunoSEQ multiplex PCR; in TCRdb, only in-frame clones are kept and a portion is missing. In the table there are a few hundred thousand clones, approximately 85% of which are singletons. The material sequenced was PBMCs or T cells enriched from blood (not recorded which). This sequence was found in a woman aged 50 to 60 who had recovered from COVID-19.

CDR3: CASSLTSAPNNEQFF. For the CDR3, the DNA is TGTGCCAGCAGTCTCACTAGCGCTCCAAACAATGAGCAGTTCTTC. This chain joins TRBV28 and TRBJ2-1; TRBD2 matches 7 bases. This CDR3 spans 15 amino acids. V shed 5 bases and J 5 bases; nucleotides not matched to a gene: 9. In germline, CDR1 is MDHEN, CDR2 SYDVKM.